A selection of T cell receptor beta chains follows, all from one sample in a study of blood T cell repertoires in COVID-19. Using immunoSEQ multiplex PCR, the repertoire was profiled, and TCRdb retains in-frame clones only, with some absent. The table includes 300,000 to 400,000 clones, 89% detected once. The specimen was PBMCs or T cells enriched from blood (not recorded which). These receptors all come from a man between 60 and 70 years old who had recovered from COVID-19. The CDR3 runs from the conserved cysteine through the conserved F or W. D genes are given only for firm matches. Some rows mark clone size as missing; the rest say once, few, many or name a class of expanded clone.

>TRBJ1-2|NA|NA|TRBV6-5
TGTGCCAGCAGTTACTGGAGGGAAAATAACTATGGCTACACCTTC
CASSYWRENNYGYTF
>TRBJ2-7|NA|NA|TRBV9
TGTGCCAGCAGCGTAAGGGGCAGCTCAAACCACGAGCAGTACTTC
CASSVRGSSNHEQYF
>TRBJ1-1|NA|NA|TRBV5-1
TGCGCCAGCAGCTTGGCGGGACAGAACACTGAAGCTTTCTTT
CASSLAGQNTEAFF
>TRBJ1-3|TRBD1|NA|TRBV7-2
TGTGCCAGCAGCTTGATGCGACAGGGGGCTGGAAACACCATATATTTT
CASSLMRQGAGNTIYF
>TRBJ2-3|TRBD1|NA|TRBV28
TGTGCCAGCAGGCAGACAGGGACCACGGATACGCAGTATTTT
CASRQTGTTDTQYF
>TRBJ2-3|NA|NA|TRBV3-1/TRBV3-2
TGTGCCAGCAGCCAAGGGTGGGCCACAGATACGCAGTATTTT
CASSQGWATDTQYF
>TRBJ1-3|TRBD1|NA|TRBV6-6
TGTGCCAGCAGAACAGGGGGCGCAACTGGAAACACCATATATTTT
CASRTGGATGNTIYF
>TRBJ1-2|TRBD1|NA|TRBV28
TGTGCCAGCGCTCAAGGGGGACAGGGAAACTATGGCTACACCTTC
CASAQGGQGNYGYTF
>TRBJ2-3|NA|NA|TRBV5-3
TGTGCCAGAAGCCCGCACACCAACACAGATACGCAGTATTTT
CARSPHTNTDTQYF
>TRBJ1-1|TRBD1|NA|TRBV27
TGTGCCGTAGGTGGTACAGGGGTTTGGACTGAAGCTTTCTTT
CAVGGTGVWTEAFF
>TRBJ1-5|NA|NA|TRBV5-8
TGTGCCAGCAGCCTCCTTCGGGGATATAGCAATCAGCCCCAGCATTTT
CASSLLRGYSNQPQHF
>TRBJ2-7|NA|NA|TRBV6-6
TGTGCCAGCAGTTACGGCAGAAACTACGAGCAGTACTTC
CASSYGRNYEQYF
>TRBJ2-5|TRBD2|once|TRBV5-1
TGCGCCAGCAGTACGACTAGCGCGCTTAGAGAGACCCAGTACTTC
CASSTTSALRETQYF
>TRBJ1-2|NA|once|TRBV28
TGTGCCAGCAGTCGAGCGACTTATGGCTACACCTTC
CASSRATYGYTF
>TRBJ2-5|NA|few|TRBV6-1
TGTGCCAGCAGTGAACTTGGCAGAAAAGAGACCCAGTACTTC
CASSELGRKETQYF
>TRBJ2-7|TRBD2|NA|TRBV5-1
TGCGCCAGCAGCTTACTAGCGGGAACTACCTACGAGCAGTACTTC
CASSLLAGTTYEQYF
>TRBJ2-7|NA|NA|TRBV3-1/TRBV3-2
TGTGCCAGCAGCCCACTTTTCGCGGCCATCTACGAGCAGTACTTC
CASSPLFAAIYEQYF
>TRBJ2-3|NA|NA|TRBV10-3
TGTGCCATCAGTTCTGTACCGGGAGCTGGACGAGGAGATACGCAGTATTTT
CAISSVPGAGRGDTQYF
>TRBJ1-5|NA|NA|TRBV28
TGTGCCACCCTAAATTACAGGGTTAGCAATCAGCCCCAGCATTTT
CATLNYRVSNQPQHF
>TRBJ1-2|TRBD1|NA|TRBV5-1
TGCGCCAGCAGCATGGGACAGGGGGCGATCGGTGGCTACACCTTC
CASSMGQGAIGGYTF
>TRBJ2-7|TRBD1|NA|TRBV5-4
TGTGCCAGCAGCAAATTGGACAGGGTAGATAACGAGCAGTACTTC
CASSKLDRVDNEQYF
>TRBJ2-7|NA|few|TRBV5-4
TGTGCCAGCAGCACAGCCGGGACTCCTTTCTACGAGCAGTACTTC
CASSTAGTPFYEQYF